The present TCR beta chain was sequenced within a study of T cells in Graves' hyperthyroidism and ophthalmopathy. V dropped 0 bases and J dropped 4 bases, with 15 bases sitting between them. The germline V gene has CDR1 DFQATT and CDR2 SNEGSKA (reference sequence). The CDR3 extends over 15 amino acids. This clonotype was counted at least ten times. Amplified TCR beta CDR3 regions came from RNA transcripts. The HTBI primer set drove a first-round RT-PCR of the TCR CDR3. Each CDR3 protein gets one entry after TCRdb re-called the multiplex PCR reads with MiXCR. This sample has more than 350,000 distinct CDR3 sequences, with roughly 14% found just once. Those patients with uncontrolled infection, other autoimmune disease, pregnancy or lactation were excluded.

This TCR came from a woman aged 25-40 years with Graves' ophthalmopathy. The sample consisted of blood. The rearrangement joins TRBV20-1 to TRBJ1-2; D perhaps matches TRBD1 (5 bases). For the CDR3, the DNA is TGCAGTGCTAGAGAATTGCCCAGGGACCCCTATGGCTACACCTTC. This gives the protein CSARELPRDPYGYTF.